This TCR beta chain is from a study of blood T cell repertoires in COVID-19. Study-wide context: Samples representing acute and convalescent COVID-19 were sourced from the United States, Italy and Spain. Nucleic acid was either cDNA or gDNA, and it came from T cells, B-cell-depleted T cells, or PBMCs.

Per the study methods: Cell counts per sample came from amplifying reference gene primers. Assay used: immunoSEQ multiplex PCR; TCRdb lists only in-frame clones, some missing. That table is the source of V, J and clone size, and D and trimming were worked out from the DNA. The table lists some 270,000 clones, roughly nine tenths of them singletons. In germline, CDR1 is ENHRY, CDR2 SYGVKD. The CDR3 contains 13 residues. V was clipped by 8 bases and J by 0 bases, with 7 bases between them. The sample was peripheral blood. The TCR comes from a man aged 50 or older with acute or convalescent COVID-19. The chain is built from TRBV10-3 and TRBJ1-4; a possible D gene is TRBD1 (5 bases). The CDR3 coding sequence is TGTGCCATCGGGGCTGCAACTAATGAAAAACTGTTTTTT. Amino acid sequence: CAIGAATNEKLFF.